The entry below gives a single T cell receptor (beta chain) sequence along with its context. The specificity of this receptor is unknown. No clone much larger than this one lies a single base away; base qualities are absent. As encoded in the germline V gene, CDR1 is SGHTA while CDR2 is FQGNSA. Trimming takes 5 bases off V and 6 bases off J; junction bases not matched to a gene: 11. The CDR3 holds 15 amino acids from the cysteine to the phenylalanine. CDR3 DNA only is kept here, 45 bases in frame from base 1. This record comes from a study of blood T cell repertoires in COVID-19 (dated by TCRdb to the early 2020s). Study-wide context: Samples from collaborators originated in the United States, Italy and Spain and spanned both the acute and convalescent phases of COVID-19. Where available, HLA class I and class II types were obtained from metadata supplied by the sample provider rather than from assay-based typing. The samples were drawn from the first 160 participants of the ongoing ImmuneRACE study and from 1,254 subjects provided by 6 global collaborators. A freely available public database, intended as a resource for researchers studying the immune response to SARS-CoV-2, is where the repertoires were released. The material from the prospective study consisted of cDNA or gDNA derived from T cells, B-cell-depleted T cells, or PBMCs. Deeply sampled blood TCRbeta repertoires from subjects exposed to, actively infected with, or recovered from COVID-19 were included in the dataset. Sample metadata almost always included a de-identified subject ID, COVID-19 status, age in years and sex.

The investigation overall reported the following: The amount of clinical and demographic metadata varied by source and participant and was provided uncurated.

Whole blood was collected in K2EDTA tubes by collaborating institutions according to the institutions' own protocols. For TCRbeta analysis, collaborators shipped samples as frozen whole blood, isolated PBMCs, or DNA extracted from either of those sample types. TCRbeta CDR3 regions were amplified from genomic DNA using the immunoSEQ Assay, a bias-controlled multiplex PCR. In the paper's pipeline: The number of nucleated cells in each sample was estimated by amplification of reference gene primers within the assay. Sequence reads were collapsed and filtered to measure the absolute abundance of every unique TCRbeta CDR3 rearrangement. For each sample, productive Simpson clonality was calculated as the square root of Simpson's diversity index across productive rearrangements. What TCRdb holds here is the immuneACCESS table cut down to in-frame rearrangements. Part of the clones is not present; checked against another copy, under half of the missing clones reflect an unresolved V gene, and the others are unexplained. D and trimming come from the DNA, and the V and J calls and clone size come from that table. The sample yields 95,000 to 150,000 clones; approximately 81% were counted once. The top ten clonotypes cover 3% to 4.5% of the sample.

Source material: peripheral blood. Rearrangement joined TRBV7-2 to TRBJ2-3, and 7 junctional nucleotides match TRBD2. The receptor was isolated from a woman aged 80 or older with acute or convalescent COVID-19. CDR3 reads: CASSSEGGSGDTQYF. The DNA sequence is as follows: TGTGCCAGCAGCAGTGAGGGAGGGTCGGGGGATACGCAGTATTTT.